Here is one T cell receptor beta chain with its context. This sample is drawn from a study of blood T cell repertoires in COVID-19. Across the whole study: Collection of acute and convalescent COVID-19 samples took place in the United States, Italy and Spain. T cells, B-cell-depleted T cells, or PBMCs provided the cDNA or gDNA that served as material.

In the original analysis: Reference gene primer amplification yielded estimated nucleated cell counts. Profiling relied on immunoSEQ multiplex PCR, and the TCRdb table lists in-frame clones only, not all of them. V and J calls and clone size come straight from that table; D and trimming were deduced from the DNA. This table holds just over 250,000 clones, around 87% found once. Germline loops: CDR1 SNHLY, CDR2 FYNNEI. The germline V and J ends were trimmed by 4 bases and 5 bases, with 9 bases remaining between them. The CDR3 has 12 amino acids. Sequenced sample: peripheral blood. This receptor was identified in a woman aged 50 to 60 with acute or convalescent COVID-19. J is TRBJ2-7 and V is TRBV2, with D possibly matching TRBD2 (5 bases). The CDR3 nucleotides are TGTGCCAGCAGTGTAGAGAGGGACGAGCAGTACTTC. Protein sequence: CASSVERDEQYF.